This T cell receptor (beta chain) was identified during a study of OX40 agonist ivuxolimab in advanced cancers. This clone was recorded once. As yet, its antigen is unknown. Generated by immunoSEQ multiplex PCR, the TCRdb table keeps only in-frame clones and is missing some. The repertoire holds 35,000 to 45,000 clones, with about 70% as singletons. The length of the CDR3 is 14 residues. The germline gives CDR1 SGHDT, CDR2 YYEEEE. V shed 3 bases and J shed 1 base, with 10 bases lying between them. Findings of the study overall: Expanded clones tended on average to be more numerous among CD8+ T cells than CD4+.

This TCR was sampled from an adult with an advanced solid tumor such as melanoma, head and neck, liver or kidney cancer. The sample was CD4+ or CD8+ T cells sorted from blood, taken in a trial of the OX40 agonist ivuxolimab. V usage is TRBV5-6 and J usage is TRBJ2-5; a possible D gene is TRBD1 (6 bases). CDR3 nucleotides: TGTGCCAGCAGCTCCGGCAGGGGCCAAGAGACCCAGTACTTC. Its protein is CASSSGRGQETQYF. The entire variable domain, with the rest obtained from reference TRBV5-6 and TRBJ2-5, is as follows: DAGVTQSPTHLIKTRGQQVTLRCSPKSGHDTVSWYQQALGQGPQFIFQYYEEEERQRGNFPDRFSGHQFPNYSSELNVNALLLGDSALYLCASSSGRGQETQYFGPGTRLLVL.